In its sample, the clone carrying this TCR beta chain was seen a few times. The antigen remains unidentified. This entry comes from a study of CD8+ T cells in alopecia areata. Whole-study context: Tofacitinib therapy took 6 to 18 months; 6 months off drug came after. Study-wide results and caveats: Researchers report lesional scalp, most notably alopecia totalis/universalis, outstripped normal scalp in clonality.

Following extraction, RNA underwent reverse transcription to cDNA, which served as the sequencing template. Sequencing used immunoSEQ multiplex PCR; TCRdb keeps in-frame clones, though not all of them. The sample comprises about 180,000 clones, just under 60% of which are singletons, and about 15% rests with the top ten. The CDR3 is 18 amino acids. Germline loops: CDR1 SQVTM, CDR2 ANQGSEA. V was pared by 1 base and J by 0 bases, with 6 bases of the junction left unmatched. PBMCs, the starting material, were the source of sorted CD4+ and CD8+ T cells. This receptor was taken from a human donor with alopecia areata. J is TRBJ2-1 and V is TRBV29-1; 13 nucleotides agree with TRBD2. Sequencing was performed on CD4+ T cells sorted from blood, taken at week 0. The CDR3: CSVEGSTSGGDSYNEQFF. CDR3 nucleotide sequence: TGCAGCGTTGAAGGATCCACTAGCGGGGGGGACTCCTACAATGAGCAGTTCTTC.